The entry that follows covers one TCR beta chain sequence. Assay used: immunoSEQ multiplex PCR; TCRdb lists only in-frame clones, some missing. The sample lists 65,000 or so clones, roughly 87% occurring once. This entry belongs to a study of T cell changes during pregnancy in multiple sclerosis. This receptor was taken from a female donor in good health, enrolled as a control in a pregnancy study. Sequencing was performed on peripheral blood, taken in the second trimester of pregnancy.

The CDR3 DNA reads TGTGCCAGCAGTTCTGGACAGGGTACTGGAAACACCATATATTTT. Protein: CASSSGQGTGNTIYF. The chain uses TRBV6-1 and TRBJ1-3; 8 bases match TRBD1. Looked up from germline, CDR1 is MNHNS and CDR2 is SASEGT. The CDR3 totals 15 residues. V was pared by 5 bases and J by 2 bases, with 5 bases of the junction left unmatched.